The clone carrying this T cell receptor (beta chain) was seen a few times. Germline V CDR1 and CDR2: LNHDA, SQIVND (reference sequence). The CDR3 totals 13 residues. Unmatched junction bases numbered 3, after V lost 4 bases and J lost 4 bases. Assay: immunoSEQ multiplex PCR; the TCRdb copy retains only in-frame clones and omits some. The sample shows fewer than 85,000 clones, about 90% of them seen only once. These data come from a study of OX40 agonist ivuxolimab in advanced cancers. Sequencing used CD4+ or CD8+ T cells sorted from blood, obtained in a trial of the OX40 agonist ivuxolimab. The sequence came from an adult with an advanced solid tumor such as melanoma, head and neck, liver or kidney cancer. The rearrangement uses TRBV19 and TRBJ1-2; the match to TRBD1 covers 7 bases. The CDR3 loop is CASSTRQGYGYTF. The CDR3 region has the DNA TGTGCCAGTAGTACTAGACAGGGCTATGGCTACACCTTC.